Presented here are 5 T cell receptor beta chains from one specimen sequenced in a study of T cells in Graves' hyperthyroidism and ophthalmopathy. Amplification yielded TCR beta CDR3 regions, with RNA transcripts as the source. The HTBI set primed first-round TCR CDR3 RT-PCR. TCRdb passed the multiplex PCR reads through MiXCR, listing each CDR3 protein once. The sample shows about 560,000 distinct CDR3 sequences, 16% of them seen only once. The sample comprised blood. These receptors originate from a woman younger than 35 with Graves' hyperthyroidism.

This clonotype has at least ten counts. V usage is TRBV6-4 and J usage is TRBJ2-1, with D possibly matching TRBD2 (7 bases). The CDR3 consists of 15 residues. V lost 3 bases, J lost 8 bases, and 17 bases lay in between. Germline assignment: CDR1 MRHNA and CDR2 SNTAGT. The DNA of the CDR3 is TGTGCCAGCAGTGAGGGGGGGGCTATAAGTTATGAGCAGTTCTTC. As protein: CASSEGGAISYEQFF.

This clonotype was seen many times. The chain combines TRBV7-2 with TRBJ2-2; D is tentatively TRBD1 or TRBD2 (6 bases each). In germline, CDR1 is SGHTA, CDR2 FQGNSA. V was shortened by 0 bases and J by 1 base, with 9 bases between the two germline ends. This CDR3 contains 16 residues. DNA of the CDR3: TGTGCCAGCAGCTTAGCGGGGGGACAGAACACCGGGGAGCTGTTTTTT. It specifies CASSLAGGQNTGELFF.

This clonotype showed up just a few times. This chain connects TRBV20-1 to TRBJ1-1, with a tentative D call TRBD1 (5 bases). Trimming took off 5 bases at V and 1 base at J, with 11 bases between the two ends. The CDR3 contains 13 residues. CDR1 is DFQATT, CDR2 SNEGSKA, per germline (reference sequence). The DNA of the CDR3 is TGCAGTGCTCCACGACAGAAGAACACTGAAGCTTTCTTT. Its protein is CSAPRQKNTEAFF.

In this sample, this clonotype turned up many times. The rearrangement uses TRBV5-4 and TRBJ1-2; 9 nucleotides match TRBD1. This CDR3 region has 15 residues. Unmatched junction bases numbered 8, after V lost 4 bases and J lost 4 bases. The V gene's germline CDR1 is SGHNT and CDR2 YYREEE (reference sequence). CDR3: CASSPGQGRTYGYTF. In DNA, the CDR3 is TGTGCCAGCAGCCCGGGACAGGGTCGGACCTATGGCTACACCTTC.

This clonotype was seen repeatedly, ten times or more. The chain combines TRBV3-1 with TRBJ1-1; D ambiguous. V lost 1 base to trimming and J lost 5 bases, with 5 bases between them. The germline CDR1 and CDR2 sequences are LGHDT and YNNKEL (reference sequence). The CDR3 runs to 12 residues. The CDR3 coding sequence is TGTGCCAGCAGCCAAGCAGATACTGAAGCTTTCTTT. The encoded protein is CASSQADTEAFF.